Listed below are T cell receptor beta chains from one sample, sequenced in a study of cytomegalovirus exposure and HLA in healthy donors. Some clones are missing from TCRdb's copy, which holds only in-frame ones; the method was immunoSEQ multiplex PCR. The sample records 75,000 to 100,000 clones, about 70% being singletons. The sample taken for sequencing was PBMCs. Source of these receptors: a woman in her 70s in good health and CMV-seropositive. CDR3s include the opening cysteine and the closing phenylalanine or tryptophan. A D gene is named only where the DNA matches it firmly. Expanded clones get a size class; other rows say once, few or many, or leave the size out.

cdr3_aa	cdr3_nt	clone_size	v_call	j_call	d_call
CASSRRTSPDTGELFF	TGTGCCAGCAGTCGTAGGACTAGCCCGGACACCGGGGAGCTGTTTTTT	-	TRBV28	TRBJ2-2	TRBD2
CASSLSGGTYEQYF	TGCGCCAGCAGCTTGTCAGGAGGGACGTACGAGCAGTACTTC	-	TRBV5-1	TRBJ2-7	-
CASSGGRAETQYF	TGTGCCAGCAGTGGGGGCAGGGCGGAGACCCAGTACTTC	-	TRBV2	TRBJ2-5	-
CASSLGQNQPQHF	TGTGCCAGCAGTTTAGGACAGAATCAGCCCCAGCATTTT	-	TRBV28	TRBJ1-5	-
CAWSVRVQETQYF	TGTGCCTGGAGTGTACGGGTCCAAGAGACCCAGTACTTC	-	TRBV30	TRBJ2-5	-
CASSLVPGLAGGSTDTQYF	TGTGCCAGCAGCTTAGTACCCGGACTAGCGGGGGGGAGCACAGATACGCAGTATTTT	-	TRBV11-2	TRBJ2-3	TRBD2
CASSRRSGTNPSHEQYF	TGTGCCAGCTCACGGAGATCAGGGACAAACCCCTCCCACGAGCAGTACTTC	few	TRBV18	TRBJ2-7	-
CASRTGLNSYEQYF	TGTGCCAGTAGGACAGGGCTAAATTCCTACGAGCAGTACTTC	few	TRBV6-1	TRBJ2-7	TRBD1
CASSSPGVRETQYF	TGTGCCAGCAGCTCACCGGGGGTCCGGGAGACCCAGTACTTC	-	TRBV5-8	TRBJ2-5	-
CASSGTFDEQFF	TGTGCCAGCAGCGGGACTTTCGATGAGCAGTTCTTC	-	TRBV7-2	TRBJ2-1	-
CASSWGQVNSPLHF	TGCGCCAGCAGCTGGGGACAGGTCAATTCACCCCTCCACTTT	-	TRBV5-1	TRBJ1-6	TRBD1
CASSIDLDPGQEQFF	TGTGCCAGTAGTATAGATCTAGATCCCGGACAGGAGCAGTTCTTC	few	TRBV19	TRBJ2-1	-
CASGLAGYQETQYF	TGCGCCAGTGGACTAGCGGGATACCAAGAGACCCAGTACTTC	-	TRBV5-1	TRBJ2-5	TRBD2
CASSSRTSGSPYNEQFF	TGTGCCAGCTCATCCCGGACTAGCGGGAGTCCCTACAATGAGCAGTTCTTC	-	TRBV18	TRBJ2-1	TRBD2
CASSVDTGDLSEQFF	TGTGCCAGCAGCGTAGACACAGGGGACCTTTCAGAGCAGTTCTTC	-	TRBV9	TRBJ2-1	TRBD1
CASSAGVLSNQPQHF	TGTGCCAGCAGCGCAGGGGTCCTTAGCAATCAGCCCCAGCATTTT	-	TRBV9	TRBJ1-5	-
CASSSDSVYNEQFF	TGCGCCAGCAGCTCGGACTCAGTCTACAATGAGCAGTTCTTC	-	TRBV5-1	TRBJ2-1	-
CASSLESLTVNTEAFF	TGTGCCAGCAGCTTGGAATCATTGACAGTGAACACTGAAGCTTTCTTT	-	TRBV5-5	TRBJ1-1	-
CASSATRVNEQFF	TGTGCCAGCAGTGCGACTCGGGTCAATGAGCAGTTCTTC	-	TRBV6-1	TRBJ2-1	-
CASSEYYEQYF	TGTGCCAGCAGCGAGTACTACGAGCAGTACTTC	few	TRBV11-2	TRBJ2-7	-
CASSFTGTYEQYF	TGTGCCAGCAGCTTCACAGGGACCTACGAGCAGTACTTC	-	TRBV7-9	TRBJ2-7	-
CASSRREGAGGPLETQYF	TGCGCCAGCAGCCGAAGGGAGGGGGCGGGAGGGCCTTTGGAGACCCAGTACTTC	-	TRBV4-1	TRBJ2-5	TRBD2
CASSFASNYGYTF	TGTGCCAGCAGTTTCGCCAGTAACTATGGCTACACCTTC	-	TRBV28	TRBJ1-2	-
CASSIQQGSEQYF	TGTGCCAGCAGCATTCAACAGGGGAGTGAGCAGTACTTC	-	TRBV7-3	TRBJ2-7	TRBD1
CASQVGGGGYEQYF	TGTGCCAGCCAAGTCGGCGGGGGGGGTTACGAGCAGTACTTC	-	TRBV28	TRBJ2-7	TRBD2
CASSLATLGGAQGNTIYF	TGTGCCAGCAGCTTAGCCACGCTTGGGGGGGCGCAGGGAAACACCATATATTTT	-	TRBV7-8	TRBJ1-3	-
CASSLGAQLNEQFF	TGCGCCAGCAGCTTGGGAGCGCAATTGAATGAGCAGTTCTTC	-	TRBV5-1	TRBJ2-1	-
CASSFPGNGDTEAFF	TGTGCCAGCAGCTTTCCGGGGAACGGGGACACTGAAGCTTTCTTT	-	TRBV11-2	TRBJ1-1	-
CASSLGVGEQFF	TGTGCCAGCAGTCTAGGGGTCGGTGAGCAGTTCTTC	-	TRBV7-3	TRBJ2-1	-
CASSLDLAGGFDNEQFF	TGCGCCAGCAGCTTGGATTTGGCGGGGGGCTTCGACAATGAGCAGTTCTTC	-	TRBV5-1	TRBJ2-1	TRBD2
CASSIAGSTDTQYF	TGCGCCAGCAGCATAGCGGGAAGCACAGATACGCAGTATTTT	-	TRBV5-1	TRBJ2-3	TRBD2
CASSLVGTGEEGYTF	TGTGCCAGCAGCTTGGTCGGGACAGGGGAAGAGGGCTACACCTTC	once	TRBV5-5	TRBJ1-2	TRBD1
CASSFRGGPRDEQYF	TGTGCCAGCAGTTTTAGAGGAGGGCCTAGGGACGAGCAGTACTTC	-	TRBV28	TRBJ2-7	-
CASSSPGRTGELFF	TGCGCCAGCAGCTCCCCCGGTCGAACCGGGGAGCTGTTTTTT	-	TRBV5-1	TRBJ2-2	-
CASSTIMNTEAFF	TGTGCCAGCAGCACAATTATGAACACTGAAGCTTTCTTT	-	TRBV27	TRBJ1-1	-
CSVVAGHSSYEQYF	TGCAGCGTTGTGGCAGGGCATAGCTCCTACGAGCAGTACTTC	-	TRBV29-1	TRBJ2-7	-
CASSQYRGPNSYEQYF	TGTGCCAGCAGCCAGTACAGGGGGCCGAACTCCTACGAGCAGTACTTC	-	TRBV5-5	TRBJ2-7	TRBD1
CSANLFAEAFF	TGCAGTGCTAATCTGTTCGCTGAAGCTTTCTTT	-	TRBV20-1	TRBJ1-1	-
CAWSMADYEQYF	TGTGCCTGGAGCATGGCTGACTACGAGCAGTACTTC	-	TRBV6-4	TRBJ2-7	-
CATSSGRFDNEQFF	TGTGCCACGTCTAGCGGGAGGTTCGATAATGAGCAGTTCTTC	few	TRBV2	TRBJ2-1	TRBD2
CASTPGLPQHF	TGTGCCAGCACCCCAGGGCTGCCCCAGCATTTT	-	TRBV5-8	TRBJ1-5	-
CASSVVGGSNTQYF	TGTGCCAGCAGCGTAGTAGGAGGGAGCAATACGCAGTATTTT	-	TRBV9	TRBJ2-3	-
CASSQGGRGSPGNTIYF	TGTGCCAGCAGCCAAGGTGGCAGGGGAAGCCCTGGAAACACCATATATTTT	-	TRBV14	TRBJ1-3	-
CASSPTSSTDTQYF	TGTGCCAGTAGTCCTACTAGTAGCACAGATACGCAGTATTTT	few	TRBV19	TRBJ2-3	-
CASMDRAGGELFF	TGTGCCAGCATGGACAGGGCGGGCGGGGAGCTGTTTTTT	-	TRBV27	TRBJ2-2	TRBD1
CSVRGDTQYF	TGCAGTGTTCGAGGAGATACGCAGTATTTT	-	TRBV20-1	TRBJ2-3	-
CASSPGLAAQYF	TGCGCCAGCAGCCCGGGACTAGCGGCGCAGTATTTT	-	TRBV5-1	TRBJ2-3	TRBD2
CASSDRSRGSYNEQFF	TGTGCCAGCAGTGATAGGTCCCGGGGGTCCTACAATGAGCAGTTCTTC	-	TRBV6-1	TRBJ2-1	-
CASSTRQGVEEKLFF	TGTGCCAGCAGCACCAGACAGGGGGTTGAAGAAAAACTGTTTTTT	-	TRBV9	TRBJ1-4	TRBD1
CASSLGLTPYEQYF	TGCGCCAGCAGCTTAGGACTCACTCCCTACGAACAGTACTTC	-	TRBV5-1	TRBJ2-7	-
CASRRDRTSNQPQHF	TGTGCCAGCAGGAGGGACAGAACTAGCAATCAGCCCCAGCATTTT	few	TRBV6-1	TRBJ1-5	TRBD1
CASSLTPRQGWTYGYTF	TGTGCCAGCAGTCTCACCCCACGACAGGGGTGGACCTATGGCTACACCTTC	-	TRBV27	TRBJ1-2	TRBD1
CASSILTGLAGADTQYF	TGTGCCAGCAGCATATTAACGGGACTAGCGGGAGCGGATACGCAGTATTTT	-	TRBV7-9	TRBJ2-3	TRBD2
CASSPTGGGREKLFF	TGTGCCAGCAGCCCCACAGGGGGGGGTCGCGAAAAACTGTTTTTT	-	TRBV7-9	TRBJ1-4	TRBD1
CASSRLGTAEAFF	TGTGCCAGCAGTCGGCTCGGGACAGCCGAAGCTTTCTTT	-	TRBV27	TRBJ1-1	TRBD1
CASSSPHRGSGELFF	TGTGCCAGCAGTTCACCACACAGGGGGTCCGGGGAGCTGTTTTTT	-	TRBV28	TRBJ2-2	TRBD1
CASSLNGLAGVPYNEQFF	TGTGCCAGCAGCTTAAACGGCCTAGCGGGGGTCCCCTACAATGAGCAGTTCTTC	-	TRBV7-8	TRBJ2-1	TRBD2